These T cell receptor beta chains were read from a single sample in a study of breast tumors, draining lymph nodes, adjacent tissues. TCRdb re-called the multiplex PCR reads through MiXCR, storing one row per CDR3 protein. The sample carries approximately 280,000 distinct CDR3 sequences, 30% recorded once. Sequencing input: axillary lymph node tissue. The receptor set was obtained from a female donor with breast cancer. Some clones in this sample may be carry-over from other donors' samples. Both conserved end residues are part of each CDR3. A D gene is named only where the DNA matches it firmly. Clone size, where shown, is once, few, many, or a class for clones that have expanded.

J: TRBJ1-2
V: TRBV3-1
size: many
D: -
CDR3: CASSRDGANYGYTF
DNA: TGTGCCAGCAGCCGGGACGGAGCTAACTATGGCTACACCTTC

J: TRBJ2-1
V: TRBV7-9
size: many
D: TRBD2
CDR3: CASSRIAGDRFF
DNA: TGTGCCAGCAGCCGTATAGCGGGAGACCGGTTCTTC

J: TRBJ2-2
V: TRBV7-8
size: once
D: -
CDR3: CASSTRRREKLGFSNTGELFF
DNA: TGTGCCAGCAGCACCAGAAGGCGGGAAAAACTGGGATTTTCGAACACCGGGGAGCTGTTTTTT

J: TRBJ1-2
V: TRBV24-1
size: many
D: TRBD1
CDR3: CATSVDRAGGYTF
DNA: TGTGCCACCAGTGTGGACAGGGCGGGCGGCTACACCTTC

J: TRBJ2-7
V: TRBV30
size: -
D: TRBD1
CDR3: CAWSGQGRYEQYF
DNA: TGTGCCTGGAGTGGACAGGGCCGGTACGAGCAGTACTTC

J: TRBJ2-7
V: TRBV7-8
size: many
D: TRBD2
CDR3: CASSPGPGTSGYEQYF
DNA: TGTGCCAGCAGCCCGGGCCCCGGGACTAGCGGATACGAGCAGTACTTC

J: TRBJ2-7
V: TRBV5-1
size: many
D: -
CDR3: CASSSVGGRLYEQYF
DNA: TGCGCCAGCAGCTCAGTGGGTGGGAGGTTGTACGAGCAGTACTTC

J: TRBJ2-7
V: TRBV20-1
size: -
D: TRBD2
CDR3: CSARDTGGSSRSLYEQYF
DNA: TGCAGTGCTAGAGATACGGGGGGGTCTAGCAGGAGTCTTTACGAGCAGTACTTC

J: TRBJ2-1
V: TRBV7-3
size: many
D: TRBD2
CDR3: CASSLGMGGSTYNEQFF
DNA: TGTGCCAGCAGCTTAGGGATGGGCGGGAGCACCTACAATGAGCAGTTCTTC

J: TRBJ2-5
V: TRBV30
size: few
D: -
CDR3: CAWSPGSEETQYF
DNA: TGTGCCTGGAGTCCCGGTAGCGAAGAGACCCAGTACTTC

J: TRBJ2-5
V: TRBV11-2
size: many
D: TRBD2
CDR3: CASSSGTSIETQYF
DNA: TGTGCCAGCAGCTCCGGGACTAGCATTGAGACCCAGTACTTC

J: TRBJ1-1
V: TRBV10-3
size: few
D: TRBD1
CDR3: CAINRQGGTEAFF
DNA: TGTGCCATCAATAGACAGGGGGGAACTGAAGCTTTCTTT

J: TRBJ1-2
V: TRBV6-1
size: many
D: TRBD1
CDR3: CASSWGTASEHTF
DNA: TGTGCCAGCAGTTGGGGGACAGCCTCTGAACACACCTTC

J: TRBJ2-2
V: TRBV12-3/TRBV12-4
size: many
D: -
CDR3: CASSFYRGENTGELFF
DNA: TGTGCCAGCAGTTTCTACCGGGGCGAAAACACCGGGGAGCTGTTTTTT

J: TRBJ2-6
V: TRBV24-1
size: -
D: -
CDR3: CASRRPTGAGQGTSGANLLTF
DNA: TGTGCCAGCAGAAGACCCACCGGGGCGGGCCAGGGAACCTCTGGGGCCAACCTCCTGACTTTC

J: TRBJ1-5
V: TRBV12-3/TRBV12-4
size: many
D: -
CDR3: CASSLGSLGNQPQHF
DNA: TGTGCCAGCAGTTTAGGCAGTTTAGGCAATCAGCCCCAGCATTTT

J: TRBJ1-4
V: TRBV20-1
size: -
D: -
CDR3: CSAYTGEGYNEKLFF
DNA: TGCAGTGCTTACACTGGGGAGGGTTACAATGAAAAACTGTTTTTT

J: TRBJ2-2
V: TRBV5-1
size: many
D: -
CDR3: CASSLDLGGTGELFF
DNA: TGCGCCAGCAGCTTGGATCTGGGGGGAACCGGGGAGCTGTTTTTT

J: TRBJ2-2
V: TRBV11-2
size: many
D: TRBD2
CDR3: CASSQLAGGGGELFF
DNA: TGTGCCAGCAGCCAACTAGCGGGAGGAGGCGGGGAGCTGTTTTTT

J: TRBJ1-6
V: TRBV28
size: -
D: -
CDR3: CASNLGTPTNSPLHF
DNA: TGTGCCAGCAATCTCGGGACCCCTACTAATTCACCCCTCCACTTT

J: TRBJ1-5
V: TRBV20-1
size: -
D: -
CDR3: CSGQGGADQPQHF
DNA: TGCAGCGGCCAGGGAGGGGCAGATCAGCCCCAGCATTTT

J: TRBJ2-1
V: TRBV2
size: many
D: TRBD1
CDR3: CASSLQSGTGNNEQFF
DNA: TGTGCCAGCAGCCTACAATCCGGGACAGGGAACAATGAGCAGTTCTTC